A selection of T cell receptor beta chains follows, all from one sample in a study of T cell repertoires in cytomegalovirus infection. A single record per CDR3 protein comes from TCRdb applying MiXCR to the reads. The top ten hold roughly 4.8% of the sample, which has 150,000 to 200,000 distinct CDR3 sequences, approximately 9.6% seen once. Sequencing was performed on PBMCs. The receptors stem from a human donor in good health (CMV status not recorded). Some clones in this sample may be carry-over from other donors' samples. Both conserved end residues are part of each CDR3. The order of the fields is clone size, D gene, V gene, J gene, CDR3 protein, CDR3 DNA. A D gene is named only where the DNA matches it firmly. Not every row has a clone size; where given, it reads once, few, many or a size class.

few	.	TRBV27	TRBJ2-2	CASQRRTLTGELFF	TGTGCCAGCCAGCGGAGGACTTTAACCGGGGAGCTGTTTTTT
.	.	TRBV5-6	TRBJ1-4	CASSPWGTEAIPTNEKLFF	TGTGCCAGCAGCCCGTGGGGAACAGAAGCTATCCCAACTAATGAAAAACTGTTTTTT
.	TRBD1	TRBV4-2	TRBJ2-1	CASSQVTGVSYNEQFF	TGTGCCAGCAGCCAAGTGACAGGGGTTAGCTACAATGAGCAGTTCTTC
many	.	TRBV7-9	TRBJ1-1	CASSLALTGRNTEAFF	TGTGCCAGCAGCTTAGCTCTCACAGGGAGGAACACTGAAGCTTTCTTT
many	.	TRBV13	TRBJ1-5	CASSLGRGRNQPQHF	TGTGCCAGCAGCTTAGGACGGGGCCGCAATCAGCCCCAGCATTTT
.	TRBD1	TRBV10-3	TRBJ1-1	CAISLDRDTEAFF	TGTGCCATCAGTCTGGACAGGGACACTGAAGCTTTCTTT
.	TRBD2	TRBV19	TRBJ2-2	CASSTSGSLGRELFF	TGTGCCAGTTCGACTAGCGGTTCCCTGGGGCGGGAGCTGTTTTTT
many	.	TRBV15	TRBJ1-5	CCGRRGNQPQHF	TGTTGCGGCAGAAGGGGCAATCAGCCCCAGCATTTT
few	.	TRBV28	TRBJ1-4	CASSLSAFATNEKLFF	TGTGCCAGCAGTTTATCCGCCTTTGCAACTAATGAAAAACTGTTTTTT
.	TRBD1	TRBV18	TRBJ2-3	CASSPSQGADTQYF	TGTGCCAGCTCCCCTTCACAGGGGGCAGATACGCAGTATTTT
many	.	TRBV7-2	TRBJ2-6	CASSLALDSGANVLTF	TGTGCCAGCAGCTTAGCATTGGACTCTGGGGCCAACGTCCTGACTTTC
.	TRBD2	TRBV24-1	TRBJ2-1	CATSDLAGSGLAGDEQFF	TGTGCCACCAGTGATTTGGCGGGGTCGGGACTAGCGGGCGATGAGCAGTTCTTC